The entry below gives a single TCR beta chain sequence along with its context. The clone's antigen remains unknown. Nothing much larger sits one base from this clone, and base qualities are not available. The CDR3 starts with the cysteine, ends with the phenylalanine, and has 15 residues. Only CDR3 DNA is held: 45 bases, read in frame from base 1. Cut back by 1 base and 0 bases, the V and J ends lie 11 bases apart. The germline V gene yields SQVTM for CDR1 and ANQGSEA for CDR2. The donors were roughly 40 Caucasian individuals from Russia, aged roughly 6 to 100 years, who were systemically healthy. Each donor gave 8 to 10 milliliters of peripheral blood, drawn into EDTA-treated Vacutainer tubes. Ficoll-Paque density-gradient centrifugation was used to isolate PBMCs, with at least 6 million obtained per sample. Total RNA was extracted from PBMCs with Trizol reagent, with at least 5 micrograms obtained per sample. For every donor, flow cytometry on a PBMC aliquot measured the percentage of naive CD45RAhigh/CD27high T cells.

The data were taken from a study of blood T cells in healthy people across ages (dated by TCRdb to the mid-2010s). Notes on the research overall: In model experiments, template switching captured roughly one uniquely barcoded TCR beta cDNA molecule for every two T cells. For two donors (one aged 18 to 29 and one aged 80 or older), the study analyzed two additional independent replicas of 1 million unique cDNA reads from the same blood draw. To track age-related changes in TCR beta repertoire diversity, the study relied on deep sequencing normalized with unique cDNA molecular identifiers. Donors were grouped into four age groups: young (average about 15 years), middle-aged (39), aged (about 60) and long-lived (approximately 82). To avoid experimental bias, donors of different ages were distributed randomly across sequencing lanes.

Libraries were built with 5' RACE. The sequencer listed for this sample is Illumina HiSeq 2500. A second PCR of roughly 7 to 12 cycles was run with a J-beta primer mix and a sample-barcoded 5' primer. Each TCR beta cDNA molecule received a unique molecular identifier from a template-switch 5' adaptor carrying 12 random nucleotides. At least 2.5 million CDR3-containing paired-end reads were obtained from each sample. The Mint cDNA synthesis kit, primed by a TRBC-specific oligonucleotide, was used to synthesize first-strand cDNA from all RNA. Following uracil-DNA glycosylase treatment, a first 18-cycle PCR with universal primers M1SS and BC2_uni_R was performed on all cDNA. Processing in the source paper ran as follows. For normalization, 1 million high-quality reads were randomly selected from each sample, with every read carrying a distinct molecular identifier. Instead of being binned into consensus sequences, reads that shared molecular identifiers were thrown out. MiTCR, with a Q25 quality threshold and the strictest error-elimination algorithm, was used for CDR3 identification, clonotype clustering and error correction. Lower-bound total TCR beta diversity was estimated with a nonparametric unseen species model using Euler transformation. TCRdb reworked the public reads: Q25 trimming with fastp, MiXCR clone assembly, productive beta chains retained. Each record represents a unique CDR3 protein, reported with the most common genes and DNA among its rows. The V and J calls reflect TCRdb's pipeline rather than the authors' work. The sample yields 720,000 or so distinct CDR3 sequences; around two fifths were counted once. The ten largest account for about 30% of the sample.

The investigation overall reported the following: Observed TCR beta diversity per million T cells fell roughly linearly with age, and a significant reduction was already apparent by age roughly 40. Estimates of total diversity from one million sequenced T cells were regarded as lower bounds and underestimates. Since profiling was done on bulk unsorted PBMCs, naive and antigen-experienced compartments could not be conclusively compared. Because donor CMV infection status was unknown, age-related changes in expanded clonotypes were potentially confounded. The percentage of naive T cells measured by flow cytometry correlated strongly with observed TCR beta diversity. The long-lived group showed more naive CD4+ T cells, fewer expanded clones and increased TCR diversity than the aged group, suggesting age selection.

The sequenced sample was blood. The V and J segments used are TRBV29-1 and TRBJ2-3; the D gene is perhaps TRBD1, on 5 matching bases. The clonotype comes from an elderly man in good health. The sequenced DNA: TGCAGCGTTGAAGGGGGAACAGGTAGCACAGATACGCAGTATTTT. This codes for CSVEGGTGSTDTQYF.